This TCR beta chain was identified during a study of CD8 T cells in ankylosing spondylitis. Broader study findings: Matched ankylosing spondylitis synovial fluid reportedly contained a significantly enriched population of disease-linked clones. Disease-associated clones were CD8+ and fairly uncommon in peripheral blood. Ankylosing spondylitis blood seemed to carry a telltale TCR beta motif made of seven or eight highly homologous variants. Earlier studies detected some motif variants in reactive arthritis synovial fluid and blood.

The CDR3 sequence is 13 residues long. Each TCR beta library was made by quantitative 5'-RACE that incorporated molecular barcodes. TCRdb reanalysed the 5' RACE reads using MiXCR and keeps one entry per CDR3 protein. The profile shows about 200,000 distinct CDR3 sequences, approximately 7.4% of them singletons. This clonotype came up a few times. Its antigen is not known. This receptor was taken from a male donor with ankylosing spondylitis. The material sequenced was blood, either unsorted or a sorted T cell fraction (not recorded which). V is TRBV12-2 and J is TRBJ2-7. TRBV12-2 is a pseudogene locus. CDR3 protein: CASKTMGWDEQYF. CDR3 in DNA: TGTGCAAGTAAGACAATGGGGTGGGACGAGCAGTACTTC.